The clone carrying this T cell receptor beta chain showed up many times. Its antigen is unidentified. Scientists made TCR beta libraries using quantitative 5'-RACE with molecular barcodes. One entry per CDR3 protein, called by TCRdb with MiXCR from the 5' RACE reads. In the table there are tens of thousands of distinct CDR3 sequences, under 40% of which are singletons. This sample was taken from a study of CD8 T cells in ankylosing spondylitis. Overall study results and limits: Disease-linked clones were found to be CD8+ and relatively rare in peripheral blood. The study identified a TCR beta motif of under 10 highly homologous variants that appeared characteristic of ankylosing spondylitis blood.

CDR1 and CDR2 (germline): MGHRA, YSYEKL. CDR3 size: 18 residues. The ends were cut back, 4 bases at V and 0 bases at J, with 19 bases in the middle. This clonotype originated in a male donor with ankylosing spondylitis. The sample consisted of synovial fluid, either unsorted or a sorted T cell fraction (not recorded which). This rearrangement joins TRBV4-1 to TRBJ2-1; D not resolved. The CDR3 nucleotides are TGCGCCAGCAGCCTCCGCCCTCTAGTGGGAATCTCCTACAATGAGCAGTTCTTC. Its protein is CASSLRPLVGISYNEQFF.